This T cell receptor (beta chain) was obtained from a study of blood T cell repertoires in COVID-19. Study in general: The United States, Italy and Spain supplied acute and convalescent COVID-19 samples. T cells, B-cell-depleted T cells, or PBMCs provided the cDNA or gDNA that served as material.

As originally analysed: Reference gene primer amplification in the assay estimated nucleated cell counts. Clones were read by immunoSEQ multiplex PCR, and TCRdb kept only the in-frame ones, dropping some. The V and J calls and clone size are taken from that table; D and trimming were inferred from the DNA. The data hold about 120,000 clones, with around 77% observed a single time. This clone was detected once. This CDR3 contains 12 residues. Germline CDR1 is KGHSH and CDR2 is LQKENI. V was trimmed by 6 bases and J by 3 bases, leaving 9 bases between them. The chain employs TRBV18 and TRBJ2-7, with D unresolved. This sequence originates from a man between 60 and 75 years old with active or convalescent COVID-19. The sample consisted of peripheral blood. The CDR3: CASSVQNYEQYF. The CDR3 region has the DNA TGTGCCAGCTCGGTACAAAACTACGAGCAGTACTTC. The full variable domain, completed using reference TRBV18 and TRBJ2-7, is NAGVMQNPRHLVRRRGQEARLRCSPMKGHSHVYWYRQLPEEGLKFMVYLQKENIIDESGMPKERFSAEFPKEGPSILRIQQVVRGDSAAYFCASSVQNYEQYFGPGTRLTVT.